This T cell receptor beta chain comes out of a study of spatial heterogeneity in lung cancer. This clonotype was observed a handful of times. The antigen is undetermined. Since it is a stray read in a library aimed at alpha chains, this beta chain has a size that is not meaningful. The time point is: sample taken at primary tumor resection. Whole-study findings and limits: Counts of expanded intratumoral alpha and beta TCRs tracked tumor mutation counts.

CDR1 and CDR2 from the germline V gene are LGHNA and YNFKEQ. The CDR3 is 14 residues long. Unmatched junction bases numbered 2, after V lost 4 bases and J lost 7 bases. TCRdb re-called the 5' RACE reads through MiXCR, storing one row per CDR3 protein. Of around 7,800 distinct CDR3 sequences listed, under 10% are singletons. This chain joins TRBV4-2 and TRBJ2-1; 12 positions match TRBD2. The clonotype originates from a male donor with early-stage non-small cell lung cancer. The source was lung tumor tissue, collected at surgery. The CDR3, as DNA: TGTGCCAGCAGCCGGGGGACTAGCGGGAATGAGCAGTTCTTC. Protein: CASSRGTSGNEQFF.